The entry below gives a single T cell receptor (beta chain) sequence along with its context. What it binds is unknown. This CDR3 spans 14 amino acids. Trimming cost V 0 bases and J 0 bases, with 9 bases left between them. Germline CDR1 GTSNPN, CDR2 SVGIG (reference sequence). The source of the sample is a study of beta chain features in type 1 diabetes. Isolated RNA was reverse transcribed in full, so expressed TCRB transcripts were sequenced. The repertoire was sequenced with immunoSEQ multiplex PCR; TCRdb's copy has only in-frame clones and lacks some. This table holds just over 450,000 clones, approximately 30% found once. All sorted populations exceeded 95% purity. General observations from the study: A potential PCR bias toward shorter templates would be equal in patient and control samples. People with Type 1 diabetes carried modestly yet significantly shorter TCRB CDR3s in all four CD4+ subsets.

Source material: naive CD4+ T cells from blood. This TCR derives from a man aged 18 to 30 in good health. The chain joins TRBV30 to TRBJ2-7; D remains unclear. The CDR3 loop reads CAWSVISRSYEQYF. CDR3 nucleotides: TGTGCCTGGAGTGTAATCTCCCGCTCCTACGAGCAGTACTTC.